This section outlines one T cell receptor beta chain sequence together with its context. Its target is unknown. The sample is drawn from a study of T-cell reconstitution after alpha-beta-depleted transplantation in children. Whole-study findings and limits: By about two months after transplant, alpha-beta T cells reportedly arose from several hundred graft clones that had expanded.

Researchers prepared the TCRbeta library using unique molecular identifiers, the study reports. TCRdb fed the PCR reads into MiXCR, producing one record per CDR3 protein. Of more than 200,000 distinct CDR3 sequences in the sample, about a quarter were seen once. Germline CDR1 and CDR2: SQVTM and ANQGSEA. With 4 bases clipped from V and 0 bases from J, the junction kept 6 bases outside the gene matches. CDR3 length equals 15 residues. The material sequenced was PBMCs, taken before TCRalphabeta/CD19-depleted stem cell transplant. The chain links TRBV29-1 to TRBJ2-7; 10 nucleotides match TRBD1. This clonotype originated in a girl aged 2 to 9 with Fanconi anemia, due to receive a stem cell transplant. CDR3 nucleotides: TGCAGCGTTGGAGGGACAGGGGATAGCTCCTACGAGCAGTACTTC. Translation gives CSVGGTGDSSYEQYF.